This T cell receptor (beta chain) was captured by sequencing in a study of blood T cell repertoires in COVID-19. About the research overall: Nucleic acid was either cDNA or gDNA, and it came from T cells, B-cell-depleted T cells, or PBMCs.

Between the trimmed V and J ends, which lost 1 base and 0 bases, there was a span of 12 bases. The CDR3 totals 16 residues. Germline V CDR1 and CDR2: MGHRA, YSYEKL. In the authors' methods: Reference gene primer amplification gave estimated nucleated cell counts. Method: immunoSEQ multiplex PCR; TCRdb's copy keeps in-frame clones and lacks some. V and J calls plus clone size are reproduced from that table; the DNA served to infer D and trimming. The sample shows 25,000 to 35,000 clones, roughly 87% of them seen only once. V and J are TRBV4-1 and TRBJ1-2, with a possible D match to TRBD1 (6 bases). Sequenced input: peripheral blood. The TCR comes from a human donor with acute or convalescent COVID-19. The donor label of this sample is uncertain. CDR3 DNA sequence: TGCGCCAGCAGCCAAGGGGGGGCGGGAGCTAACTATGGCTACACCTTC. This encodes CASSQGGAGANYGYTF.